The 10 T cell receptor beta chains given below trace back to one sample, sequenced in a study of identical twins (dated by TCRdb to 2016 to 2018). Libraries were built with 5' RACE. This sample was sequenced with an Illumina HiSeq 2000. TCRdb reprocessing: public reads trimmed at Q25 with fastp, clones called with MiXCR, in-frame beta chains kept. CDR3 protein sequences are deduplicated, and each keeps its most common genes and DNA. The sample yields 1.5 million or so distinct CDR3 sequences; more than 30% were counted once. The ten largest clones represent more than 0.25% of the sample. The specimen was cord blood. Receptors were obtained from a newborn girl in good health.

This clonotype was seen ten or more times. The CDR3 loop is CASSLLYRGYEQYF. The CDR3 region has the DNA TGTGCCAGCAGTTTACTCTACAGGGGCTACGAGCAGTACTTC. The J gene is TRBJ2-7, the V gene TRBV27, with TRBD1 matching over 7 bases. The CDR3 has 14 residues. CDR1 is MNHEY, CDR2 SMNVEV, per germline (reference sequence). The V segment lost 2 bases and the J segment 3 bases; nucleotides outside the gene matches: 4.

This clonotype was picked up a small number of times. The chain links TRBV20-1 to TRBJ2-7, with D possibly matching TRBD2 (7 bases). The V gene's germline CDR1 is DFQATT and CDR2 SNEGSKA (reference sequence). The length of the CDR3 is 15 residues. Trimming left V 6 bases short and J 6 bases short, with 24 bases between. The DNA for the CDR3 is TGCAGTGCCCCCTATCTAGAGGGGGGGTTGGCCGAGCAGTACTTC. Translated: CSAPYLEGGLAEQYF.

The chain links TRBV12-3 or TRBV12-4 to TRBJ2-7; 10 nucleotides align to TRBD2. The CDR3 has 13 amino acids. J lost 5 bases, V lost 6 bases, and 4 bases had no gene match. CDR3 DNA sequence: TGTGCCAGCAGACGCACTAGCGGGAACGAGCAGTACTTC. It encodes CASRRTSGNEQYF.

This CDR3 is CARSRGLANNEQFF. CDR3 nucleotides: TGTGCTAGGAGCCGGGGACTAGCGAACAATGAGCAGTTCTTC. This chain links TRBV7-7 with TRBJ2-1; 10 bases agree with TRBD2. Looked up from germline, CDR1 is SSHAT and CDR2 is FNYEAQ (reference sequence). The CDR3 spans 14 residues.

This chain connects TRBV5-1 to TRBJ2-1; possibly TRBD2 for D (5 bases). Germline V gene data show CDR1 as SGHRS and CDR2 as YFSETQ. This CDR3 spans 15 amino acids. Trimming removed 0 bases from V and 6 bases from J, with 13 bases in between. CDR3 sequence reads: CASSLEGLGGNEQFF. In DNA, the CDR3 is TGCGCCAGCAGCTTGGAGGGCCTAGGAGGCAATGAGCAGTTCTTC. The whole variable domain, filled in from reference TRBV5-1 and TRBJ2-1, reads KAGVTQTPRYLIKTRGQQVTLSCSPISGHRSVSWYQQTPGQGLQFLFEYFSETQRNKGNFPGRFSGRQFSNSRSEMNVSTLELGDSALYLCASSLEGLGGNEQFFGPGTRLTVL.

V and J are TRBV10-3 and TRBJ2-7, with TRBD2 identical over 7 bases. V gave up 4 bases and J gave up 4 bases; unmatched junction bases: 10. The CDR3 runs 15 residues. Looked up from germline, CDR1 is ENHRY and CDR2 is SYGVKD. CDR3 nucleotides: TGTGCCATCAGTGCTTCGGCGGGAGTAGGGTACGAGCAGTACTTC. Translated, it gives CAISASAGVGYEQYF.

A note on this clonotype: Compared with germline, one end of the junction differs, possibly owing to a read error. The J gene is TRBJ1-1, the V gene TRBV7-2, with D possibly matching TRBD1 (5 bases). CDR1 and CDR2 (germline): SGHTA, FQGNSA. There are 15 residues in the CDR3. The CDR3 coding sequence is TGTGTCAGCAGCTTAGGGGCGGGTTTGAACACTGAAGCTTTCTTT. Its translation is CVSSLGAGLNTEAFF.

This clonotype was observed a handful of times. This rearrangement joins TRBV20-1 to TRBJ2-1; 12 nucleotides match TRBD2. The CDR3 has 14 residues. Per germline, CDR1 DFQATT and CDR2 SNEGSKA (reference sequence). The ends lost 3 bases at V and 9 bases at J; junction bases unmatched: 6. CDR3 sequence reads: CSASKTSGGIEQFF. For the CDR3, the DNA is TGCAGTGCTAGTAAGACTAGCGGGGGTATTGAGCAGTTCTTC.

The chain is built from TRBV30 and TRBJ1-5; TRBD1 agrees at 8 bases. The CDR3 contains 16 residues. Germline V gene data show CDR1 as GTSNPN and CDR2 as SVGIG (reference sequence). V lost 0 bases to trimming and J lost 4 bases; unmatched junction nucleotides: 8. The CDR3 DNA reads as TGTGCCTGGAGTGTACTTGGCAGGGGGCCTAATCAGCCCCAGCATTTT. Translation gives CAWSVLGRGPNQPQHF. Supplemented by reference TRBV30 and TRBJ1-5, the full variable domain reads SQTIHQWPATLVQPVGSPLSLECTVEGTSNPNLYWYRQAAGRGLQLLFYSVGIGQISSEVPQNLSASRPQDRQFILSSKKLLLSDSGFYLCAWSVLGRGPNQPQHFGDGTRLSIL.

This clonotype has ten or more counts. V and J are TRBV28 and TRBJ2-7, with D possibly TRBD1 on 6 matching bases. Trimming shortened V by 7 bases and J by 2 bases, and 18 bases separated the two germline ends. Germline V gene sequence: CDR1 MDHEN, CDR2 SYDVKM. This CDR3 has 15 amino acids. CDR3 DNA: TGTGCCAGCAACACCGGGACACCTACCCCCTACGAGCAGTACTTC. Amino acids: CASNTGTPTPYEQYF.